This TCR beta chain derives from a study of cytomegalovirus exposure and HLA in healthy donors (dated by TCRdb to about 2017). A note on the overall study: The approximately 710 repertoires of the first cohort and the 120 validation repertoires were produced on the same platform, according to a later analysis. The study aimed to test whether signatures of past pathogen exposure could be identified by cataloging public T cell receptors. Besides the first cohort of some 670 subjects, a separate validation cohort made up of about 120 different subjects was used. The study combined high-throughput TCR immunosequencing, statistical association of individual TCRs with disease status, and machine learning to predict cytomegalovirus infection status. Overall study results and their limits: Cytomegalovirus status was reported to be diagnosed by the classifier with high specificity and sensitivity in both the original and validation cohorts. In the study, about 150 TCR beta chains were listed as associated with cytomegalovirus. The authors suggested that the approach could potentially be generalized to other disease states and immunological phenotypes. In a later analysis, TCRs clustered in the first cohort were found to also tend to co-occur in the roughly 120 validation repertoires, with roughly 93% of cluster scores above 0. The validation cohort had no HLA typing available for a later analysis, so co-occurrence within that cohort was assessed over all 120 or so repertoires. A few of the identified cytomegalovirus-associated TCR beta chains were confirmed in vitro to be specific for cytomegalovirus antigens. Most TCR sequences were seen in very few donors, while some public TCRs were found in many individuals.

Donors formed part of the validation cohort, which comprised 120 or so subjects and was distinct from the first cohort of under 850 subjects. About this clone: Its binding antigen is unknown. Base quality data are lacking; no much larger clone is found one base away.

The library was prepared using the immunoSEQ multiplex PCR assay. The study's own analysis went as follows. A statistical classification framework was developed to diagnose cytomegalovirus status using the catalog of TCR beta chain sequences. TCRdb limited this immuneACCESS table to in-frame rearrangements with V and J called. A share of clones is missing; checked studies link under half to unresolved V genes, and the rest is unexplained. That table furnishes V, J and clone size, whereas the DNA furnished D and trimming. The sample profile shows 150,000 to 200,000 clones; more than 75% of them were found once. The leading ten clones occupy 6% to 9% of the sample. The CDR1 and CDR2 encoded by the germline V gene are SGDLS and YYNGEE. Measured from the cysteine to the phenylalanine, the CDR3 is 15 residues long. The only DNA kept is the CDR3, 45 bases in frame from the first base. Trimmed from V: 0 bases; trimmed from J: 5 bases; junction bases lacking a gene match: 3.

Recombination linked TRBV9 to TRBJ2-5; 11 central nucleotides agree with TRBD1. Material: PBMCs. This TCR was recovered from a man younger than 30 in good health and CMV-seropositive. The nucleotide sequence is given as TGTGCCAGCAGCGTAGGGGGACAGGGGGGCGAGACCCAGTACTTC. It encodes CASSVGGQGGETQYF.